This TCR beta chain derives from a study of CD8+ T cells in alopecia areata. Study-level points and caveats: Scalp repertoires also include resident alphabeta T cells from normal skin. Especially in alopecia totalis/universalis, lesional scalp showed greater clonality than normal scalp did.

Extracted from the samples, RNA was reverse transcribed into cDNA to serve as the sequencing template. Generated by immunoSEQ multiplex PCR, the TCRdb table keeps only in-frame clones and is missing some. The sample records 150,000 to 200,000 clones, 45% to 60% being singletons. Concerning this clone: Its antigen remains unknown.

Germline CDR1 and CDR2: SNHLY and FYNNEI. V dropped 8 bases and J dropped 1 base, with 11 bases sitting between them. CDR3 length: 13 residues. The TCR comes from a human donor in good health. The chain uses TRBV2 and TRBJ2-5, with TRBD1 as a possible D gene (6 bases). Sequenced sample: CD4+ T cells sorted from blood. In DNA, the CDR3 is TGTGCCAGCGCAGGGGCCCCCCAAGAGACCCAGTACTTC. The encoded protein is CASAGAPQETQYF.